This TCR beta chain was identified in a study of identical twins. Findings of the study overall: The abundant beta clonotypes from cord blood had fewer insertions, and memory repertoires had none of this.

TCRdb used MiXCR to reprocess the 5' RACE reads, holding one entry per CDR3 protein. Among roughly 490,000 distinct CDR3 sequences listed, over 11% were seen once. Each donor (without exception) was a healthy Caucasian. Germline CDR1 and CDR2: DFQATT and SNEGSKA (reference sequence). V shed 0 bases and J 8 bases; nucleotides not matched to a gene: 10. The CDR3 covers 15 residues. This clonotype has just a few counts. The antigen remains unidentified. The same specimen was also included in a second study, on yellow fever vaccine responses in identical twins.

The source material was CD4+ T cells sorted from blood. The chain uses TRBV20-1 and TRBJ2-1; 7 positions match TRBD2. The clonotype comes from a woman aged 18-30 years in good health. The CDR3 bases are TGCAGTGCTAGAGATGGCGGGAGAAAAGGGGATGAGCAGTTCTTC. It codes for CSARDGGRKGDEQFF.